These 3 T cell receptor beta chains originate from one sample sequenced in a study of blood T cell repertoires in COVID-19. Sequencing was performed with immunoSEQ multiplex PCR; in TCRdb, only in-frame clones are kept and a portion is missing. This sample yields about 58,000 clones, of which under 80% are seen a single time; nearly 5% belongs to the top ten. The sample comprised peripheral blood. Receptor source: a human donor in a cohort sampled during active COVID-19.

The chain is built from TRBV6-6 and TRBJ1-2; perhaps TRBD1 as D (6 bases). This CDR3 spans 15 amino acids. V was pared by 5 bases and J by 0 bases, with 13 bases between. CDR1 and CDR2 (germline): MNHNY, SVGAGI (reference sequence). As DNA, the CDR3 is TGTGCCAGCAGTCCGGGACACTCAGCTAACTATGGCTACACCTTC. Translated: CASSPGHSANYGYTF.

The chain uses TRBV4-3 and TRBJ1-2; TRBD1 agrees at 8 bases. The germline V gene has CDR1 LGHNA and CDR2 YSLEER. V shed 2 bases and J 7 bases; nucleotides not matched to a gene: 15. CDR3 length equals 17 residues. The DNA of the CDR3 is TGCGCCAGCAGCCAAAGTGGACAGGGTATTCGACGGGGTGGCTACACCTTC. Amino acid sequence: CASSQSGQGIRRGGYTF.

CDR3 residues: CASSLEMEGPYEQYF. CDR3 DNA sequence: TGTGCCAGCAGCTTAGAAATGGAGGGTCCCTACGAGCAGTACTTC. The chain uses TRBV7-9 and TRBJ2-7; possible D gene TRBD2, 6 bases. The CDR3 has 15 residues. Trimming shortened V by 1 base and J by 2 bases, and 12 bases separated the two germline ends. Germline lookup yields CDR1 SEHNR and CDR2 FQNEAQ (reference sequence).